This record looks at one T cell receptor (beta chain) sequence and its context. This sample was included in a study of blood T cell dynamics during melanoma immunotherapy. Background on the study: Metastatic melanoma patients received first-line pembrolizumab or nivolumab plus ipilimumab.

This CDR3 has 13 residues. Deletions cut 2 bases from V and 8 bases from J, with 9 bases between. CDR1 SNHLY and CDR2 FYNNEI come from the germline V gene. TCRdb keeps only in-frame clones here, not all; method: immunoSEQ multiplex PCR. The data hold approximately 4,500 clones, with around 96% observed a single time. Time point in this sample: pre-treatment baseline. Samples come from before therapy and from week 3 after the first blockade cycle. Patients with prior systemic cancer treatment, concomitant immunosuppressants, or other active malignancies were excluded. This chain joins TRBV2 and TRBJ1-4; D remains unclear. The clonotype comes from a human donor with melanoma. Sequencing was performed on effector memory CD8+ T cells from blood, taken from a patient treated with checkpoint blockade. CDR3 DNA: TGTGCCAGCAGTGAAACCCTCGGAGAAAAACTGTTTTTT. This codes for CASSETLGEKLFF.